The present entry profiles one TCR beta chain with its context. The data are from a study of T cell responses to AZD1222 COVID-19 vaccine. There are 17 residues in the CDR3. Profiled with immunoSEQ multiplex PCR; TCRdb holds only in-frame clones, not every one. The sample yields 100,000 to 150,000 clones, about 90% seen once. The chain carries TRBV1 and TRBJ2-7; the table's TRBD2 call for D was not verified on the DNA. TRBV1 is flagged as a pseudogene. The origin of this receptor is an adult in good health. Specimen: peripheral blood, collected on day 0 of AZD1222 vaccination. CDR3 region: CTSSQILIRGEPYEQYF. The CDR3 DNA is TGCACCAGCAGCCAAATACTGATCCGGGGGGAACCCTACGAGCAGTACTTC.